Listed here are 19 T cell receptor beta chains from one sample, sequenced in a study of blood T cell repertoires in COVID-19. The data were produced by immunoSEQ multiplex PCR, yet TCRdb's version contains in-frame clones alone and is incomplete. The top ten hold 3% to 4.5% of the sample, which has about 260,000 clones, 85% to 90% seen once. What was sequenced was peripheral blood. The receptors here all came from a woman in her thirties or forties with acute or convalescent COVID-19.

The chain has TRBV14 and TRBJ2-5, with 7 positions matching TRBD2. J was trimmed by 5 bases and V by 3 bases; bases with no gene match: 9. The CDR3 length is 15 residues. Germline V gene sequence: CDR1 SGHDN, CDR2 FVKESK. CDR3 coding DNA: TGTGCCAGCAGCCAGCAACACGGGAGGTTGGAGACCCAGTACTTC. It encodes CASSQQHGRLETQYF. Full variable domain (rest looked up from reference TRBV14 and TRBJ2-5): EAGVTQFPSHSVIEKGQTVTLRCDPISGHDNLYWYRRVMGKEIKFLLHFVKESKQDESGMPNNRFLAERTGGTYSTLKVQPAELEDSGVYFCASSQQHGRLETQYFGPGTRLLVL.

This rearrangement joins TRBV19 to TRBJ2-3; 9 bases agree with TRBD2. CDR1 is LNHDA, CDR2 SQIVND, per germline (reference sequence). Germline trimming cut 6 bases from V and 4 bases from J; bases unmatched to any gene: 17. The CDR3 totals 18 residues. The CDR3 sequence is CASSILSGGGGASDTQYF. The CDR3 bases are TGTGCCAGTAGCATTCTTAGTGGTGGCGGGGGGGCCTCAGATACGCAGTATTTT.

V gene TRBV5-8 combines with J gene TRBJ2-3; TRBD1 agrees at 7 bases. In germline, CDR1 is SGHTS, CDR2 YDEGEE. The CDR3 contains 15 residues. The J segment lost 0 bases and the V segment lost 5 bases, leaving 6 bases of the junction unmatched. CDR3 sequence: CASRSGQPSTDTQYF. The CDR3 DNA reads as TGTGCCAGCAGGTCGGGACAGCCTAGCACAGATACGCAGTATTTT.

J is TRBJ1-2 and V is TRBV6-4, with TRBD1 matching 7 bases. The junction had 11 bases not matched to a gene; V was cut back by 3 bases and J by 4 bases. The germline CDR1 and CDR2 sequences are MRHNA and SNTAGT. The CDR3 consists of 16 residues. CDR3 in DNA: TGTGCCAGCAGTGAGACCGGGACAGCGGACGTCTATGGCTACACCTTC. Translating gives CASSETGTADVYGYTF.

This chain links TRBV6-5 with TRBJ2-5; TRBD2 agrees at 13 bases. Germline lookup yields CDR1 MNHEY and CDR2 SVGAGI. J lost 1 base, V lost 2 bases, and 1 base had no gene match. This CDR3 comprises 16 residues. CDR3 region: CASSYGLAGAQETQYF. The CDR3 DNA is TGTGCCAGCAGTTACGGACTAGCGGGGGCCCAAGAGACCCAGTACTTC.

The rearrangement joins TRBV3-1 (or the pseudogene TRBV3-2) to TRBJ1-2, with unresolved D. The CDR3 runs to 16 residues. Between the trimmed V and J ends, which lost 0 bases and 4 bases, there was a span of 15 bases. Germline V gene sequence: CDR1 LGHDT, CDR2 YNNKEL (reference sequence). CDR3: CASSQDGSPLVYGYTF. The CDR3 bases are TGTGCCAGCAGCCAAGATGGCTCCCCCCTGGTCTATGGCTACACCTTC.

The V gene is TRBV7-3, the J gene TRBJ2-6, with D unresolved. Per the germline V gene, CDR1 is SGHTA and CDR2 is FQGTGA. CDR3 length equals 18 residues. V shed 1 base and J shed 0 bases, with 13 bases lying between them. The CDR3 is CASSLKNPLSSGANVLTF. The CDR3 nucleotides are TGTGCCAGCAGCTTAAAAAACCCGTTGAGCTCTGGGGCCAACGTCCTGACTTTC. The whole variable domain, remainder taken from reference TRBV7-3 and TRBJ2-6, is GAGVSQTPSNKVTEKGKYVELRCDPISGHTALYWYRQSLGQGPEFLIYFQGTGAADDSGLPNDRFFAVRPEGSVSTLKIQRTERGDSAVYLCASSLKNPLSSGANVLTFGAGSRLTVL.

The V call is TRBV13, the J call TRBJ2-1, with 16 bases identical to TRBD2. Unmatched junction bases numbered 5, after V lost 4 bases and J lost 2 bases. Germline assignment: CDR1 PRHDT and CDR2 FYEKMQ (reference sequence). The CDR3 runs 18 residues. CDR3 DNA: TGTGCCAGCAGCTCGGGACTAGCGGGGGGGCGGACCTACAATGAGCAGTTCTTC. This codes for CASSSGLAGGRTYNEQFF.

A few counts support this clone. The junction departs from germline at one end; a sequencing error may be responsible. The V call is TRBV11-1, the J call TRBJ1-1; D unresolved. The CDR3 is made up of 11 amino acids. The germline gives CDR1 SGHAT, CDR2 FQDESV (reference sequence). The CDR3 DNA follows: TGTGCCAGCAGCCAAAACAGTGAAGCTTTCTTT. Residues: CASSQNSEAFF.

The chain uses TRBV7-9 and TRBJ1-1; maybe TRBD1 (6 bases). This CDR3 has 11 residues. Trimming took 4 bases from V and 10 from J, leaving 10 bases between them. In germline, CDR1 is SEHNR, CDR2 FQNEAQ (reference sequence). The CDR3 DNA is TGTGCCAGCAGCTCGAGAGGGGGAGCTTTCTTT. Translated: CASSSRGGAFF.

The V and J genes are TRBV5-1 and TRBJ1-1; TRBD1 matches at 8 bases. V shed 8 bases, J shed 1 base, and the junction held 7 bases outside the gene matches. The CDR3 runs to 14 residues. Germline CDR1 and CDR2: SGHRS and YFSETQ. The CDR3 spells CASNGGTGNTEAFF. CDR3 nucleotide sequence: TGCGCCAGTAACGGCGGGACAGGGAACACTGAAGCTTTCTTT.

The gene calls are TRBV4-1 and TRBJ1-4, with a tentative D call TRBD1 (6 bases). Germline-derived CDR1 and CDR2 are MGHRA and YSYEKL. The CDR3 has 15 residues. Trimming removed 3 bases at V and 4 bases at J, with 12 bases between. CDR3 sequence: CASSQRDMDNEKLFF. CDR3 sequence (DNA): TGCGCCAGCAGCCAGAGGGACATGGATAATGAAAAACTGTTTTTT.

In its sample, this clone was seen a few times. The chain joins TRBV3-1 (or the pseudogene TRBV3-2) to TRBJ1-2; D possibly corresponds to TRBD1 (6 bases). Trimming left V 4 bases short and J 1 base short, with 10 bases between. The CDR3 runs to 14 residues. From germline, CDR1 is LGHDT and CDR2 YNNKEL (reference sequence). The CDR3 DNA is TGTGCCAGCAGCCCAGGGGCGGGTAACTATGGCTACACCTTC. As protein: CASSPGAGNYGYTF.

The chain carries TRBV5-1 and TRBJ1-6; 7 bases are shared with TRBD1. The CDR3 runs 15 residues. Germline V lookup: CDR1 SGHRS, CDR2 YFSETQ. The trim removed 0 bases at V and 8 bases at J, leaving 5 bases unmatched. DNA of the CDR3: TGCGCCAGCAGCTTGGGGGGACAGAGGTATTCACCCCTCCACTTT. Protein: CASSLGGQRYSPLHF.

This clone occurred once. V usage is TRBV27 and J usage is TRBJ1-2; TRBD1 is a possible D gene (6 bases). V lost 9 bases and J lost 4, with 15 bases in between. CDR3 length equals 13 residues. Looked up from germline, CDR1 is MNHEY and CDR2 is SMNVEV (reference sequence). The CDR3, as DNA: TGTGCCAGTACCAGGGGCTTGGGCTATGGCTACACCTTC. Translating gives CASTRGLGYGYTF.

The chain is built from TRBV27 and TRBJ2-5; 7 bases line up with TRBD1. Germline CDR1 reads MNHEY; CDR2 reads SMNVEV (reference sequence). There are 13 residues in the CDR3. Trimming cost V 4 bases and J 11 bases; bases outside gene matches: 10. The CDR3 DNA sequence: TGTGCCAGCAGTTCCTTCATCGACAGGGCTCAGTACTTC. Encoded protein: CASSSFIDRAQYF.

The chain couples TRBV4-1 to TRBJ1-1; 8 bases line up with TRBD1. CDR1 and CDR2 (germline): MGHRA, YSYEKL. This CDR3 region has 16 residues. Losses at the gene ends were 0 bases for V and 2 bases for J; bases not matched to a gene: 5. CDR3 sequence reads: CASSQDRGTGNTEAFF. DNA of the CDR3: TGCGCCAGCAGCCAAGATAGGGGGACAGGAAACACTGAAGCTTTCTTT.

The V and J genes are TRBV5-1 and TRBJ2-2; 7 bases match TRBD2. The CDR3 is 14 amino acids. With 4 bases clipped from V and 7 bases from J, the junction kept 7 bases outside the gene matches. Germline V gives CDR1 SGHRS, CDR2 YFSETQ. CDR3 nucleotide sequence: TGCGCCAGCAGCAACGGACTAGAGGGCGGGGAGCTGTTTTTT. Protein product: CASSNGLEGGELFF.

J is TRBJ1-1 and V is TRBV4-1; maybe TRBD1 (5 bases). V lost 6 bases, J lost 0 bases, and 14 bases lay in between. Germline V gene lookup returns CDR1 MGHRA and CDR2 YSYEKL. The CDR3 contains 15 residues. CDR3 DNA sequence: TGCGCCAGCAGGGAACGACAGCTTTTGAACACTGAAGCTTTCTTT. Protein product: CASRERQLLNTEAFF.